The next 25 T cell receptor beta chains were all read from a single sample in a study of CD8+ T cells in alopecia areata (dated by TCRdb to 2016 to 2019). The treatment or condition label, as the study defines it: oral pan-JAK inhibitor, 5-10 mg twice daily. The library relied on the immunoSEQ multiplex PCR assay. To provide template for TCR sequencing, every sample had RNA extracted and reverse transcribed into cDNA. As stored in TCRdb, this immuneACCESS dataset retains in-frame rearrangements with V and J assigned. A fraction of the clones does not appear; measured against another copy, unresolved V genes explain less than half of the discrepancy, and the remainder lacks a known reason. This sample comprises 200,000 to 250,000 clones, roughly three fifths of them detected only once. Of the sample, approximately 1.2% falls within the top ten clones. This sample comprised CD4+ T cells sorted from blood, obtained at week 44, from a patient treated with tofacitinib. The receptors shown here come from a human donor with alopecia areata.

The genes are TRBV10-3 and TRBJ1-5; 8 bases align to TRBD1. CDR3 length equals 16 residues. Germline assignment: CDR1 ENHRY and CDR2 SYGVKD. V shed 8 bases and J 2 bases; nucleotides not matched to a gene: 11. CDR3 residues: CAISGEDRVGNQPQHF. The CDR3 nucleotides are TGTGCCATCTCCGGAGAGGACAGGGTTGGCAATCAGCCCCAGCATTTT.

In regard to this clone: Within the sample, other DNA sequences also encode this same CDR3. The chain combines TRBV29-1 with TRBJ1-2; D is unclear. The CDR3 is 11 residues long. The germline CDR1 and CDR2 sequences are SQVTM and ANQGSEA. Trimming removed 3 bases at V and 6 bases at J, with 8 bases between. The CDR3 reads CSVEGGHGYTF. The CDR3 DNA reads TGCAGCGTTGAGGGAGGCCATGGCTACACCTTC.

The gene calls are TRBV5-4 and TRBJ2-7; D tentatively fits TRBD1 or TRBD2 (5 bases each). This CDR3 comprises 15 residues. Germline V lookup: CDR1 SGHNT, CDR2 YYREEE (reference sequence). Deletions cut 0 bases from V and 1 base from J, with 11 bases between. This CDR3 is CASSLGPGPSYEQYF. The CDR3 nucleotides read TGTGCCAGCAGCTTGGGTCCGGGGCCTTCCTACGAGCAGTACTTC.

This clone was observed a handful of times. The rearrangement uses TRBV18 and TRBJ2-7, with 9 bases fitting TRBD1. Germline V lookup: CDR1 KGHSH, CDR2 LQKENI. The V and J ends lost 3 bases and 0 bases, in that order; junction bases with no gene match: 6. This CDR3 comprises 16 residues. The DNA of the CDR3 is TGTGCCAGCTCACCTCGACAGGGGGAGAGCTCCTACGAGCAGTACTTC. Amino acid sequence: CASSPRQGESSYEQYF.

The chain carries TRBV15 and TRBJ1-6, with 9 bases that match TRBD1. The J segment lost 10 bases and the V segment lost 2 bases, leaving 6 bases of the junction unmatched. Germline CDR1 is LNHNV and CDR2 is YYDKDF (reference sequence). CDR3 length: 15 amino acids. CDR3 residues: CATSRPGQGFSPLHF. CDR3 DNA: TGTGCCACCAGCAGACCGGGACAGGGTTTCTCACCCCTCCACTTT.

The chain has TRBV29-1 and TRBJ1-2; 9 positions match TRBD1. CDR1 and CDR2 (germline): SQVTM, ANQGSEA. CDR3 length: 12 amino acids. Trimming at V came to 5 bases and at J to 6 bases, leaving 4 bases not matched to a gene. In DNA form, the CDR3 reads TGCAGCGTTCGACAGGGGGGGGATGGCTACACCTTC. It codes for CSVRQGGDGYTF.

This rearrangement joins TRBV10-3 to TRBJ2-5, with D possibly matching TRBD2 (5 bases). The V gene lost 8 bases and the J gene lost 3 bases, with 19 bases spanning the gap. CDR1 ENHRY and CDR2 SYGVKD come from the germline V gene. The CDR3 sequence is 15 residues long. CDR3 DNA: TGTGCCATCGGGGATCCCGGACTCGCTAAAGAGACCCAGTACTTC. It specifies CAIGDPGLAKETQYF.

This clone was recorded a few times. The same CDR3 can be traced to other DNA sequences in this sample. The J gene is TRBJ1-1, the V gene TRBV7-2, with no clear D. This CDR3 is built from 14 residues. From germline, CDR1 is SGHTA and CDR2 FQGNSA. The germline V and J ends were trimmed by 1 base and 1 base, with 7 bases remaining between them. The CDR3 bases are TGTGCCAGCAGCTTAGTCGGTAGGAACACTGAAGCTTTCTTT. Translated: CASSLVGRNTEAFF.

V usage is TRBV2 and J usage is TRBJ2-6; D is ambiguous. Germline CDR1 reads SNHLY; CDR2 reads FYNNEI. The CDR3 loop spans 15 amino acids. The V gene lost 4 bases and the J gene lost 3 bases, with 10 bases spanning the gap. The CDR3 protein is CASSVRNIGANVLTF. DNA for the CDR3: TGTGCCAGCAGTGTTCGGAATATTGGGGCCAACGTCCTGACTTTC. Together with reference TRBV2 and TRBJ2-6, the CDR3 gives the full variable domain: EPEVTQTPSHQVTQMGQEVILRCVPISNHLYFYWYRQILGQKVEFLVSFYNNEISEKSEIFDDQFSVERPDGSNFTLKIRSTKLEDSAMYFCASSVRNIGANVLTFGAGSRLTVL.

The chain carries TRBV10-3 and TRBJ2-7; D perhaps matches TRBD2 (5 bases). The length of the CDR3 is 12 residues. The germline gives CDR1 ENHRY, CDR2 SYGVKD. V lost 10 bases, J lost 0 bases, and 10 bases lay in between. Here the CDR3 reads CATSGNSYEQYF. DNA of the CDR3: TGTGCCACTTCCGGGAACTCCTACGAGCAGTACTTC.

This sequence joins TRBV5-6 and TRBJ2-7, with D perhaps matching TRBD2 (7 bases). V lost 4 bases and J 5 bases, leaving 19 bases between the germline ends. Germline-derived CDR1 and CDR2 are SGHDT and YYEEEE. CDR3 length: 15 residues. The CDR3 here is CASSQLGTGGNEQYF. DNA of the CDR3: TGTGCCAGCAGCCAGCTAGGGACGGGGGGCAACGAGCAGTACTTC.

This clone has a handful of counts. This chain connects TRBV30 to TRBJ1-6; tentative D call: TRBD1 (5 bases). From germline, CDR1 is GTSNPN and CDR2 SVGIG (reference sequence). V was cut by 3 bases and J by 10 bases, with 16 bases left in between. The CDR3 runs 14 residues. CDR3 region: CAWRGGSEVSPLHF. In nucleotides, the CDR3 is TGTGCCTGGAGGGGGGGTTCTGAGGTCTCACCCCTCCACTTT.

This clone was observed a few times. The chain is built from TRBV10-3 and TRBJ1-2; no clear D. Looked up from germline, CDR1 is ENHRY and CDR2 is SYGVKD. Between the trimmed V and J ends, which lost 0 bases and 3 bases, there was a span of 5 bases. The CDR3 is made up of 13 amino acids. The chain's CDR3 is CAISESVDYGYTF. In DNA form, the CDR3 reads TGTGCCATCAGTGAGTCGGTGGACTATGGCTACACCTTC.

The V gene is TRBV15, the J gene TRBJ1-5; D remains unclear. The CDR3 is made up of 16 amino acids. Germline CDR1 LNHNV, CDR2 YYDKDF (reference sequence). Trimming cost V 0 bases and J 0 bases, with 9 bases left between them. The CDR3 DNA follows: TGTGCCACCAGCAGAGATCTATGGGGTAGCAATCAGCCCCAGCATTTT. It translates to CATSRDLWGSNQPQHF.

This clone was observed a few times. This chain links TRBV27 with TRBJ1-2; 10 bases align to TRBD1. J lost 6 bases, V lost 5 bases, and 12 bases had no gene match. The germline gives CDR1 MNHEY, CDR2 SMNVEV (reference sequence). This CDR3 is built from 16 residues. CDR3 residues: CASSPTDRGPWNGYTF. As DNA, the CDR3 is TGTGCCAGCAGTCCAACCGACAGGGGGCCTTGGAATGGCTACACCTTC.

V gene TRBV5-1 combines with J gene TRBJ1-2; possible D gene TRBD1, 5 bases. The CDR3 is 16 amino acids. V lost 0 bases to trimming and J lost 6 bases, with 18 bases between them. Germline V gene lookup returns CDR1 SGHRS and CDR2 YFSETQ. CDR3 region: CASSLGQGVEVHGYTF. The CDR3 DNA follows: TGCGCCAGCAGCTTGGGGCAGGGCGTAGAAGTTCATGGCTACACCTTC.

The chain joins TRBV5-1 to TRBJ1-1, with a weak D call TRBD1 (5 bases). The CDR3 runs to 15 residues. Trimming stripped 4 bases from V and 11 bases from J, with 24 bases between. The germline CDR1 and CDR2 sequences are SGHRS and YFSETQ. The CDR3 here is CASSLAGTLLQTAFF. CDR3 nucleotides: TGCGCCAGCAGCCTGGCCGGGACCCTCCTTCAGACGGCTTTCTTT. The entire variable domain, with the rest obtained from reference TRBV5-1 and TRBJ1-1, is as follows: KAGVTQTPRYLIKTRGQQVTLSCSPISGHRSVSWYQQTPGQGLQFLFEYFSETQRNKGNFPGRFSGRQFSNSRSEMNVSTLELGDSALYLCASSLAGTLLQTAFFGQGTRLTVV.

CDR3 DNA sequence: TGTGCCAGCAGCCGGGACAATATGAACAATGAGCAGTTCTTC. Residues: CASSRDNMNNEQFF. The chain combines TRBV7-3 with TRBJ2-1; D possibly corresponds to TRBD1 (6 bases). V lost 5 bases and J 5 bases, leaving 13 bases between the germline ends. Germline values: CDR1 SGHTA, CDR2 FQGTGA. The CDR3 totals 14 residues.

The chain carries TRBV2 and TRBJ2-2, with unresolved D. CDR1 and CDR2 from the germline V gene are SNHLY and FYNNEI. The CDR3 spans 12 residues. V lost 6 bases to trimming and J lost 4 bases, with 6 bases between them. This CDR3 is CASSETTGELFF. In DNA, the CDR3 is TGTGCCAGCAGCGAGACCACCGGGGAGCTGTTTTTT. The full variable domain, with the rest looked up from reference TRBV2 and TRBJ2-2, is EPEVTQTPSHQVTQMGQEVILRCVPISNHLYFYWYRQILGQKVEFLVSFYNNEISEKSEIFDDQFSVERPDGSNFTLKIRSTKLEDSAMYFCASSETTGELFFGEGSRLTVL.

The chain has TRBV10-3 and TRBJ1-1; D call uncertain. V was pared by 4 bases and J by 1 base, with 7 bases between. The CDR3 contains 13 residues. The germline V gene has CDR1 ENHRY and CDR2 SYGVKD. The CDR3 here is CAISVGANTEAFF. For the CDR3, the DNA is TGTGCCATCAGTGTAGGAGCGAACACTGAAGCTTTCTTT.

The CDR3 DNA is TGTGCCAGCAAGCGCGGGGGCACTGGAAACACCATATATTTT. The encoded protein is CASKRGGTGNTIYF. The chain combines TRBV27 with TRBJ1-3, with D perhaps matching TRBD1 (6 bases). V lost 7 bases and J lost 2, with 12 bases in between. This CDR3 contains 14 residues. Germline CDR1 and CDR2: MNHEY and SMNVEV (reference sequence).

The chain couples TRBV6-5 to TRBJ1-1; D might be TRBD1 (6 bases). Trimming took off 2 bases at V and 5 bases at J, with 12 bases between the two ends. CDR1 is MNHEY and CDR2 is SVGAGI in the germline V gene. The CDR3 loop spans 14 amino acids. In DNA, the CDR3 is TGTGCCAGCAGTTACACCACAGGGAGGACTGAAGCTTTCTTT. This codes for CASSYTTGRTEAFF.

This clone was recorded a few times. The chain couples TRBV29-1 to TRBJ1-2, with no clear D. Trimming pared 6 bases from V and 8 bases from J, leaving 13 bases between. The CDR3 runs 11 residues. CDR1 is SQVTM and CDR2 is ANQGSEA in the germline V gene. The CDR3 DNA sequence: TGCAGCGTCCTCGGCCCGGGGGGCTACACCTTC. Amino acid sequence: CSVLGPGGYTF. Supplemented by reference TRBV29-1 and TRBJ1-2, the full variable domain reads SAVISQKPSRDICQRGTSLTIQCQVDSQVTMMFWYRQQPGQSLTLIATANQGSEATYESGFVIDKFPISRPNLTFSTLTVSNMSPEDSSIYLCSVLGPGGYTFGSGTRLTVV.

The chain employs TRBV7-2 and TRBJ2-7; TRBD2 matches 12 bases. CDR3 length: 15 amino acids. CDR1 SGHTA and CDR2 FQGNSA come from the germline V gene. The V segment lost 0 bases and the J segment 3 bases; nucleotides outside the gene matches: 0. The CDR3: CASSLATSGGYEQYF. DNA for the CDR3: TGTGCCAGCAGCTTAGCGACTAGCGGGGGCTACGAGCAGTACTTC.

The V gene is TRBV5-5, the J gene TRBJ2-1; D possibly corresponds to TRBD2 (5 bases). CDR1 SGHKS and CDR2 YYEKEE come from the germline V gene (reference sequence). This CDR3 is 16 amino acids long. Trimming removed 0 bases from V and 0 bases from J, with 10 bases in between. In nucleotides, the CDR3 is TGTGCCAGCAGCTTGGGCGGGTGGAGCTCCTACAATGAGCAGTTCTTC. Its translation: CASSLGGWSSYNEQFF.